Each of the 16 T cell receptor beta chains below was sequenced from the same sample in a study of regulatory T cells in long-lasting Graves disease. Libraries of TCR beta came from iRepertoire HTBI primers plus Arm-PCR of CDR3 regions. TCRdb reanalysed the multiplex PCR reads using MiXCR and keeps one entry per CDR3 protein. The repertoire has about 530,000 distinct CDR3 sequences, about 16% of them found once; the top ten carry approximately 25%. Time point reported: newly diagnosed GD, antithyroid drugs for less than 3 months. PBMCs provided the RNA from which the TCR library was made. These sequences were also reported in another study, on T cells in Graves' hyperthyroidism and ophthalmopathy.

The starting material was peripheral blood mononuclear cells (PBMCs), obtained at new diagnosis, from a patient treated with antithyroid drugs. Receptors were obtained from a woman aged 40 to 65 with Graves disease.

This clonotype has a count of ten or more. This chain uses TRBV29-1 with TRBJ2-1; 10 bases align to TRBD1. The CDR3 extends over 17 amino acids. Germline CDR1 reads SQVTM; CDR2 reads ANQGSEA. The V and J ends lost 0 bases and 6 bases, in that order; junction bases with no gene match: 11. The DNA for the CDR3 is TGCAGCGTTGAAGATCGCCGACAGGGGGCGTTATCCAATGAGCAGTTCTTC. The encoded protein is CSVEDRRQGALSNEQFF.

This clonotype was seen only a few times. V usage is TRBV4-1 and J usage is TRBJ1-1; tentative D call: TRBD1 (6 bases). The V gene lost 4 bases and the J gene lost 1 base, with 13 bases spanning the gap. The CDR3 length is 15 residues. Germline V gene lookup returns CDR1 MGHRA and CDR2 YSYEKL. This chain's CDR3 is CASSRKQGKNTEAFF. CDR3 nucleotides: TGCGCCAGCAGCCGGAAACAGGGAAAGAACACTGAAGCTTTCTTT.

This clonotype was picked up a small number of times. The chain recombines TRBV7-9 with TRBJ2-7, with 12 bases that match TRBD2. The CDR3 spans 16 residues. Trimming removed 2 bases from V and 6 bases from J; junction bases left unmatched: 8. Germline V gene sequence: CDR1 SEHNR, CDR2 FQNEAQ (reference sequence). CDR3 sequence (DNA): TGTGCCAGCAGCTTAAGGGCTAGCGGGGGGGCCTGCGAGCAGTACTTC. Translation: CASSLRASGGACEQYF.

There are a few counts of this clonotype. The CDR3 coding sequence is TGTGCCAGCCGTCCTGGGGCCTTAGGAGATGGCTACACCTTC. Residues: CASRPGALGDGYTF. The V call is TRBV6-1, the J call TRBJ1-2, with D possibly being TRBD1 (5 bases). The V end lost 8 bases, the J end lost 6 bases, and 19 bases lay between the germline ends. The CDR3 is 14 amino acids. CDR1 and CDR2 (germline): MNHNS, SASEGT.

The CDR3 loop reads CASSILGYEQYF. In nucleotides, the CDR3 is TGTGCCAGCAGCATACTCGGCTACGAGCAGTACTTC. The chain couples TRBV11-2 to TRBJ2-7, with D unresolved. Germline-derived CDR1 and CDR2 are SGHAT and FQNNGV. The CDR3 has 12 amino acids. V lost 5 bases and J lost 3, with 8 bases in between.

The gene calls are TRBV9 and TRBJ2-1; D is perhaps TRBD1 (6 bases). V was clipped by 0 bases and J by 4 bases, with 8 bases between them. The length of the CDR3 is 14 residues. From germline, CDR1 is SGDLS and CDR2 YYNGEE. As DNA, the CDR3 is TGTGCCAGCAGCGTAGGGACAGTATACAATGAGCAGTTCTTC. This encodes CASSVGTVYNEQFF. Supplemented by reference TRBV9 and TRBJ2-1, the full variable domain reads DSGVTQTPKHLITATGQRVTLRCSPRSGDLSVYWYQQSLDQGLQFLIQYYNGEERAKGNILERFSAQQFPDLHSELNLSSLELGDSALYFCASSVGTVYNEQFFGPGTRLTVL.

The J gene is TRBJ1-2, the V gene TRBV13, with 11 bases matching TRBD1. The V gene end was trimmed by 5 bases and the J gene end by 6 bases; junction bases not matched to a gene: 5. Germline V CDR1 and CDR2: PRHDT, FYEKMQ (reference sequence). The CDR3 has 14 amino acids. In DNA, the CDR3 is TGTGCCAGCAGCCTCTGGACAGGGGGCCATGGCTACACCTTC. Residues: CASSLWTGGHGYTF.

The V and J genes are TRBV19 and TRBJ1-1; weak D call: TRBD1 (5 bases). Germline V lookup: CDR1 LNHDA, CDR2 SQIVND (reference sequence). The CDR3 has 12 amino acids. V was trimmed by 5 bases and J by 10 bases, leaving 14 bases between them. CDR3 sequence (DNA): TGTGCCAGTAGTCCCCCAGGGAATATAGCTTTCTTT. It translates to CASSPPGNIAFF.

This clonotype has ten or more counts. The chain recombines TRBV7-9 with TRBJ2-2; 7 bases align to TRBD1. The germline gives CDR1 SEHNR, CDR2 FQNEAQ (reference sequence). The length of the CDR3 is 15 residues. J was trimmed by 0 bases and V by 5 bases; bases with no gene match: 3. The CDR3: CASSTGTANTGELFF. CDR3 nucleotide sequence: TGTGCCAGCAGCACAGGGACAGCGAACACCGGGGAGCTGTTTTTT.

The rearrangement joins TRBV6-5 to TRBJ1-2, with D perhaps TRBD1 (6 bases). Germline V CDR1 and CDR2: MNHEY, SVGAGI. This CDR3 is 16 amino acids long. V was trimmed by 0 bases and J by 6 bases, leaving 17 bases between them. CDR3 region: CASSYSDSLNGHGYTF. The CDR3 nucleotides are TGTGCCAGCAGTTACTCGGACAGCCTGAATGGGCATGGCTACACCTTC.

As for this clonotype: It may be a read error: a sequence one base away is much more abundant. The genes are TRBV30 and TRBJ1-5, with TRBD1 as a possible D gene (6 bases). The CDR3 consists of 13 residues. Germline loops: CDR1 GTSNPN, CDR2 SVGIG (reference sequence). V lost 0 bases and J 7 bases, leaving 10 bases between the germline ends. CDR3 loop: CAWSVGGQQPQHF. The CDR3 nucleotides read TGTGCCTGGAGTGTGGGGGGGCAGCAGCCCCAGCATTTT.

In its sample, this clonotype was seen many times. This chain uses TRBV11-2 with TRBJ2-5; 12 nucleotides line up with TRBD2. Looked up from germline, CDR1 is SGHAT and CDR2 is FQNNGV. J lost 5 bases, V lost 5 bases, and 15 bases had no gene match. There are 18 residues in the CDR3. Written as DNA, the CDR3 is TGTGCCAGCAGCCTATCGACTAGCGGGGGCTCCTCACGGGAGACCCAGTACTTC. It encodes CASSLSTSGGSSRETQYF.

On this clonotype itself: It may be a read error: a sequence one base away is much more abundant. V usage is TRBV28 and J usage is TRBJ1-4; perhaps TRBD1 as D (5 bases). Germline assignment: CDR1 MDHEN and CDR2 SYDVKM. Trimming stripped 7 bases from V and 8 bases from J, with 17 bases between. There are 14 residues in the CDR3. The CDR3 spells CASNSDRRPEKLFF. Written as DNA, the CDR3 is TGTGCCAGCAATTCTGACAGAAGGCCCGAAAAACTGTTTTTT.

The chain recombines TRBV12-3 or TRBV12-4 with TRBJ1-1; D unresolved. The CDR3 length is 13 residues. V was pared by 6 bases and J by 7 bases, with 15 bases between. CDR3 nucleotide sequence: TGTGCCAGCAGCCACGGCACGGAGGGTGAAGCTTTCTTT. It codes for CASSHGTEGEAFF.

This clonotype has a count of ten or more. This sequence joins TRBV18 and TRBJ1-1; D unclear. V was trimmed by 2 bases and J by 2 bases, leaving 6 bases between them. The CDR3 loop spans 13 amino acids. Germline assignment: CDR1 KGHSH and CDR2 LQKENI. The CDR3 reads CASSPADNTEAFF. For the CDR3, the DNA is TGTGCCAGCTCACCAGCAGATAACACTGAAGCTTTCTTT. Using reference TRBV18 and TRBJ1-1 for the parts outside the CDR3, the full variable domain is NAGVMQNPRHLVRRRGQEARLRCSPMKGHSHVYWYRQLPEEGLKFMVYLQKENIIDESGMPKERFSAEFPKEGPSILRIQQVVRGDSAAYFCASSPADNTEAFFGQGTRLTVV.

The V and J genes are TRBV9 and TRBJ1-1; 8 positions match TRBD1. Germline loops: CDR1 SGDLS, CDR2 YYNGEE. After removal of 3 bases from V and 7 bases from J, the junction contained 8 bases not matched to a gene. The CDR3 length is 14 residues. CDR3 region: CASSAGTGGLEAFF. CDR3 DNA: TGTGCCAGCAGCGCCGGGACAGGAGGCCTTGAAGCTTTCTTT.